This TCR beta chain is from a study of monozygotic twins with inflammatory bowel disease. Study-wide points: Concordant and discordant twins showed no difference in repertoire similarity, possibly from limited power.

Total RNA input per TCR library was roughly 3,300 ng. Reprocessing the 5' RACE reads, TCRdb reports a single entry for every CDR3 protein and omits DNA. This sample's table reports a few hundred thousand distinct CDR3 sequences. As regards this clonotype: The antigen is unknown.

Germline V CDR1 and CDR2: MDHEN, SYDVKM. The CDR3 loop spans 14 amino acids. The specimen was blood. This rearrangement joins TRBV28 to TRBJ1-1; TCRdb proposes TRBD1, but this gene call is untestable without DNA. This clonotype was sampled from a human donor with ulcerative colitis or Crohn's disease, or a healthy co-twin of an affected twin (not recorded which). The CDR3 sequence: CASSGQGAITEAFF.